Following are 17 T cell receptor beta chains from one sample sequenced in a study of T cell responses to AZD1222 COVID-19 vaccine. Produced via immunoSEQ multiplex PCR; TCRdb's table is partial and in-frame only. The data contain about 110,000 clones, approximately 92% of them singletons. The source was peripheral blood, collected 28 days after the second AZD1222 dose. The receptors derive from an adult who received the AZD1222 COVID-19 vaccine.

The J gene is TRBJ2-2, the V gene TRBV5-1, with a weak D call TRBD2 (5 bases). Germline V gives CDR1 SGHRS, CDR2 YFSETQ. The CDR3 contains 15 residues. V was pared by 8 bases and J by 4 bases, with 18 bases between. The DNA of the CDR3 is TGCGCCAGTAATCCCCAGGCAGGAGGCACCGGGGAGCTGTTTTTT. Translation: CASNPQAGGTGELFF.

The rearrangement uses TRBV7-8 and TRBJ1-1; D may be TRBD1 (5 bases). Germline CDR1 reads SGHVS; CDR2 reads FQNEAQ. Trimming pared 1 base from V and 4 bases from J, leaving 10 bases between. CDR3 length: 14 amino acids. CDR3 DNA: TGTGCCAGCAGCTTAGGGGGCAGGGCCACTGAAGCTTTCTTT. It yields the protein CASSLGGRATEAFF.

CDR3 region: CASSTYSGGDSPLHF. The CDR3 nucleotides read TGTGCCAGCAGTACTTATTCCGGGGGCGATTCACCCCTCCACTTT. The chain employs TRBV6-5 and TRBJ1-6; tentatively, D is TRBD1 (6 bases). The germline V and J ends were trimmed by 5 bases and 8 bases, with 16 bases remaining between them. Per the germline V gene, CDR1 is MNHEY and CDR2 is SVGAGI. The CDR3 consists of 15 residues.

The gene calls are TRBV7-8 and TRBJ1-5; unclear D gene. Germline-derived CDR1 and CDR2 are SGHVS and FQNEAQ. Trimming took 10 bases from V and 2 from J, leaving 15 bases between them. The length of the CDR3 is 14 residues. CDR3 in DNA: TGTGCCACCTCCGGACGGGGTGGCAATCAGCCCCAGCATTTT. Protein product: CATSGRGGNQPQHF.

V gene TRBV28 combines with J gene TRBJ1-1; D is uncertain. In germline, CDR1 is MDHEN, CDR2 SYDVKM. Trimming removed 8 bases at V and 1 base at J, with 17 bases between. The CDR3 is made up of 15 amino acids. CDR3 loop: CASASPDAGNTEAFF. CDR3 nucleotides: TGTGCCAGCGCCTCCCCGGACGCTGGGAACACTGAAGCTTTCTTT.

The chain couples TRBV3-1 (or the pseudogene TRBV3-2) to TRBJ1-1; TRBD1 is a possible D gene (6 bases). The CDR3 length is 19 residues. Germline assignment: CDR1 LGHDT and CDR2 YNNKEL (reference sequence). V was clipped by 1 base and J by 8 bases, with 29 bases between them. For the CDR3, the DNA is TGTGCCAGCAGCCAAGGGGATCCCAGGGGCGGGACGGCCCCTTTAGAAGCTTTCTTT. Protein: CASSQGDPRGGTAPLEAFF.

The chain joins TRBV10-3 to TRBJ2-3, with D perhaps matching TRBD1 (5 bases). Per germline, CDR1 ENHRY and CDR2 SYGVKD. The CDR3 loop spans 13 amino acids. Trimming removed 2 bases from V and 4 bases from J, with 7 bases in between. This CDR3 is CAISEQGADTQYF. The CDR3 nucleotides read TGTGCCATCAGTGAGCAGGGCGCAGATACGCAGTATTTT.

The chain joins TRBV6-2 or TRBV6-3 to TRBJ2-1, with 7 nucleotides matching TRBD2. V gave up 5 bases and J gave up 4 bases; unmatched junction bases: 17. Germline CDR1 reads MNHEY; CDR2 reads SVGEGT. The length of the CDR3 is 18 residues. The DNA of the CDR3 is TGTGCCAGCAGTCTCGACGGGCGTGTGACTAGCCGATACAATGAGCAGTTCTTC. Its translation is CASSLDGRVTSRYNEQFF.

This chain links TRBV4-2 with TRBJ2-5; the match to TRBD2 covers 12 bases. J lost 1 base, V lost 1 base, and 7 bases had no gene match. This CDR3 is 18 amino acids long. The V gene's germline CDR1 is LGHNA and CDR2 YNFKEQ. CDR3 nucleotide sequence: TGTGCCAGCAGCCAAGGACTAGCGGGGGCCGGGGGCCAAGAGACCCAGTACTTC. Translated: CASSQGLAGAGGQETQYF.

The chain couples TRBV2 to TRBJ2-2; 8 bases line up with TRBD2. The CDR3 consists of 14 residues. In germline, CDR1 is SNHLY, CDR2 FYNNEI. V trimming: 1 base; J trimming: 8 bases; junction bases outside the gene matches: 3. CDR3 in amino acids: CASSEGTSWGELFF. Written as DNA, the CDR3 is TGTGCCAGCAGTGAAGGGACTAGCTGGGGGGAGCTGTTTTTT.

This clone was seen only once. CDR3 in amino acids: CASSPEIDSQETQYF. The CDR3, as DNA: TGCGCCAGCAGCCCCGAGATTGACAGTCAAGAGACCCAGTACTTC. The chain employs TRBV5-1 and TRBJ2-5; TRBD1 might be the D (5 bases). This CDR3 is 15 amino acids long. V shed 4 bases and J shed 2 bases, with 15 bases lying between them. CDR1 is SGHRS, CDR2 YFSETQ, per germline.

V gene TRBV2 combines with J gene TRBJ1-4; no clear D gene. Trimming pared 8 bases from V and 8 bases from J, leaving 12 bases between. Germline values: CDR1 SNHLY, CDR2 FYNNEI. The length of the CDR3 is 12 residues. This CDR3 is CASGPIGEKLFF. In DNA form, the CDR3 reads TGTGCCAGCGGCCCGATAGGAGAAAAACTGTTTTTT.

CDR3: CASSSPDSGMSSPLHF. CDR3 nucleotides: TGTGCCAGCAGTTCCCCGGACAGTGGGATGAGTTCACCCCTCCACTTT. The chain carries TRBV27 and TRBJ1-6, with a tentative D call TRBD1 (6 bases). CDR1 is MNHEY, CDR2 SMNVEV, per germline (reference sequence). The V and J ends lost 4 bases and 9 bases respectively, with 19 bases between them. The CDR3 sequence is 16 residues long.

The CDR3 DNA follows: TGTGCCTGGATGGTGGAAAGGACTGGAAACACCATATATTTT. Amino acid sequence: CAWMVERTGNTIYF. The chain carries TRBV30 and TRBJ1-3; no clear D gene. The CDR3 runs 14 residues. Germline V lookup: CDR1 GTSNPN, CDR2 SVGIG (reference sequence). V was shortened by 4 bases and J by 2 bases, with 12 bases between the two germline ends. The complete variable domain, with remaining parts taken from reference TRBV30 and TRBJ1-3, reads SQTIHQWPATLVQPVGSPLSLECTVEGTSNPNLYWYRQAAGRGLQLLFYSVGIGQISSEVPQNLSASRPQDRQFILSSKKLLLSDSGFYLCAWMVERTGNTIYFGEGSWLTVV.

The V gene is TRBV19, the J gene TRBJ1-2; the D is unclear. The germline V gene encodes CDR1 LNHDA and CDR2 SQIVND (reference sequence). The V end lost 3 bases, the J end lost 2 bases, and 7 bases lay between the germline ends. The CDR3 length is 13 residues. In DNA, the CDR3 is TGTGCCAGTAGTATGTGGCAGAACTATGGCTACACCTTC. As protein: CASSMWQNYGYTF.

The rearrangement uses TRBV4-2 and TRBJ1-2; D ambiguous. Germline V gene sequence: CDR1 LGHNA, CDR2 YNFKEQ. Trimming pared 1 base from V and 3 bases from J, leaving 12 bases between. The CDR3 length is 15 residues. As DNA, the CDR3 is TGTGCCAGCAGCCAAGTTAATGACGTCGACTATGGCTACACCTTC. As protein: CASSQVNDVDYGYTF.

V and J are TRBV7-6 and TRBJ2-1, with D possibly being TRBD1 (6 bases). Germline CDR1 and CDR2: SGHVS and FNYEAQ. V was clipped by 5 bases and J by 1 base, with 15 bases between them. CDR3 size: 16 residues. CDR3 residues: CASSPLQGVSYNEQFF. The CDR3 DNA is TGTGCCAGCAGCCCGTTACAGGGAGTATCCTACAATGAGCAGTTCTTC.